Below, 28 T cell receptor beta chains from the same sample are listed, as sequenced in a study of cytomegalovirus exposure and HLA in healthy donors (dated by TCRdb to 2017 to 2019). The library relied on the immunoSEQ multiplex PCR assay. For the multiplex PCR, a mixture combining 60 forward primers for TCR Vbeta segments and 13 reverse primers for TCR Jbeta segments was used. Imported from immuneACCESS, the table was reduced by TCRdb to in-frame sequences with V and J called. These copies leave out some clones; in studies compared against another copy, an unresolved V gene accounts for under half, and the cause of the remainder is not known. Within this sample are some 77,000 clones, with roughly 80% of them counted one time only. The ten largest clones add up to less than 25% of the sample. The material sequenced was PBMCs. All receptors come from a woman aged 40 to 50 in good health and CMV-seropositive.

This clone was seen a few times. The genes are TRBV2 and TRBJ1-3; maybe TRBD1 (6 bases). Germline V gives CDR1 SNHLY, CDR2 FYNNEI. Trimming took off 7 bases at V and 2 bases at J, with 12 bases between the two ends. The CDR3 totals 14 residues. DNA for the CDR3: TGTGCCAGCACCCTAGGGGGAACTGGAAACACCATATATTTT. Translated: CASTLGGTGNTIYF.

The sample holds a few counts of this clone. The chain recombines TRBV5-1 with TRBJ1-1, with TRBD1 matching over 8 bases. This CDR3 is 14 amino acids long. V dropped 0 bases and J dropped 8; count of bases not matched to a gene: 6. Germline V gene data show CDR1 as SGHRS and CDR2 as YFSETQ. Here the CDR3 reads CASSLAGGTLEAFF. In DNA form, the CDR3 reads TGCGCCAGCAGCTTGGCAGGGGGCACTCTAGAAGCTTTCTTT.

This chain joins TRBV6-6 and TRBJ2-1; 9 bases are a match to TRBD1. The CDR3 length is 15 residues. CDR1 and CDR2 from the germline V gene are MNHNY and SVGAGI (reference sequence). V was pared by 6 bases and J by 5 bases, with 8 bases of the junction left unmatched. For the CDR3, the DNA is TGTGCCAGCAGACGACCGGGACAGGGCGACAATGAGCAGTTCTTC. Encoded protein: CASRRPGQGDNEQFF.

This clone was counted between two and nine times. The CDR3 spells CASSLFSLREGANTQYF. CDR3 bases: TGTGCCAGCAGCTTATTCTCGTTACGGGAGGGCGCGAATACGCAGTATTTT. The chain combines TRBV7-9 with TRBJ2-3; 8 bases match TRBD2. The germline V gene has CDR1 SEHNR and CDR2 FQNEAQ (reference sequence). Trimming cost V 2 bases and J 7 bases; bases outside gene matches: 14. The CDR3 runs to 17 residues.

The chain is built from TRBV10-2 and TRBJ2-7, with D possibly TRBD1 on 6 matching bases. The CDR3 runs to 14 residues. V lost 3 bases and J 4 bases, leaving 13 bases between the germline ends. The germline gives CDR1 WSHSY, CDR2 SAAADI. CDR3 residues: CASSESGRGYEQYF. The CDR3 DNA sequence: TGCGCCAGCAGTGAATCAGGCAGGGGATACGAGCAGTACTTC.

CDR3 bases: TGTGCCAGCAGCTTAGTTCGCGGCCGGTCCTACAATGAGCAGTTCTTC. This codes for CASSLVRGRSYNEQFF. This chain uses TRBV7-9 with TRBJ2-1; D call uncertain. Germline V CDR1 and CDR2: SEHNR, FQNEAQ (reference sequence). V was shortened by 1 base and J by 1 base, with 11 bases between the two germline ends. The CDR3 totals 16 residues.

The sample holds a few counts of this clone. The chain combines TRBV7-2 with TRBJ2-4, with TRBD1 identical over 11 bases. In germline, CDR1 is SGHTA, CDR2 FQGNSA. With V trimmed by 1 base and J by 1 base, 6 bases remained unmatched. The CDR3 loop spans 18 amino acids. CDR3 nucleotide sequence: TGTGCCAGCAGCTTAGAGGCGCGGGACAGGGGGGCCAAAAACATTCAGTACTTC. It is translated as CASSLEARDRGAKNIQYF.

The chain has TRBV27 and TRBJ1-5; unclear D gene. The germline V and J ends were trimmed by 1 base and 1 base, with 14 bases remaining between them. This CDR3 has 17 amino acids. Germline assignment: CDR1 MNHEY and CDR2 SMNVEV (reference sequence). This CDR3 reads CASSLYIPGISNQPQHF. The CDR3, as DNA: TGTGCCAGCAGTTTATACATCCCGGGGATAAGCAATCAGCCCCAGCATTTT.

The chain is built from TRBV7-2 and TRBJ1-1; D possibly corresponds to TRBD1 (5 bases). Trimming shortened V by 6 bases and J by 1 base, and 9 bases separated the two germline ends. The germline V gene has CDR1 SGHTA and CDR2 FQGNSA. The CDR3 has 13 amino acids. As DNA, the CDR3 is TGTGCCAGCAGGATAACAGGGAACACTGAAGCTTTCTTT. Protein sequence: CASRITGNTEAFF.

The chain uses TRBV2 and TRBJ1-4; TRBD1 agrees at 7 bases. V lost 9 bases, J lost 4 bases, and 8 bases stayed unmatched. The CDR3 sequence is 14 residues long. The germline V gene has CDR1 SNHLY and CDR2 FYNNEI. CDR3 DNA sequence: TGTGCCAGAAAAAAGGGGGCGGATAATGAAAAACTGTTTTTT. Residues: CARKKGADNEKLFF.

In its sample, this clone was seen once. The V and J genes are TRBV4-1 and TRBJ1-2; D gene ambiguous. V was pared by 0 bases and J by 7 bases, with 18 bases between. This CDR3 has 16 residues. Germline CDR1 reads MGHRA; CDR2 reads YSYEKL. The CDR3 here is CASSQDFPLEGGGYTF. For the CDR3, the DNA is TGCGCCAGCAGCCAAGATTTCCCGCTCGAGGGTGGTGGCTACACCTTC.

J is TRBJ1-4 and V is TRBV2; D is perhaps TRBD1 (6 bases). CDR1 is SNHLY and CDR2 is FYNNEI in the germline V gene. The CDR3 runs 16 residues. Deletions cut 1 base from V and 6 bases from J, with 15 bases between. The chain's CDR3 is CASSEGYRAIDEKLFF. CDR3 bases: TGTGCCAGCAGTGAAGGATACAGGGCAATCGATGAAAAACTGTTTTTT.

The CDR3 DNA is TGTGCCACCAGCAGAAGCACAGGTCTTTCTGGAAACACCATATATTTT. It encodes CATSRSTGLSGNTIYF. V is TRBV15 and J is TRBJ1-3; perhaps TRBD1 as D (5 bases). V shed 2 bases and J shed 1 base, with 12 bases lying between them. Germline values: CDR1 LNHNV, CDR2 YYDKDF (reference sequence). This CDR3 is built from 16 residues.

This sequence joins TRBV29-1 and TRBJ2-2, with D perhaps matching TRBD2 (5 bases). The CDR3 length is 18 residues. The V end lost 0 bases, the J end lost 2 bases, and 19 bases lay between the germline ends. From germline, CDR1 is SQVTM and CDR2 ANQGSEA. In nucleotides, the CDR3 is TGCAGCGTTGAAGATGGGAATCTAGGTAGCGATAACACCGGGGAGCTGTTTTTT. Translation: CSVEDGNLGSDNTGELFF.

The chain is built from TRBV5-1 and TRBJ1-2, with D maybe TRBD1 (6 bases). Trimming removed 0 bases at V and 4 bases at J, with 7 bases between. The germline V gene encodes CDR1 SGHRS and CDR2 YFSETQ. The CDR3 is 13 amino acids. In DNA, the CDR3 is TGCGCCAGCAGCTTGGGGGACATCTATGGCTACACCTTC. This gives the protein CASSLGDIYGYTF.

The chain couples TRBV10-3 to TRBJ1-5, with D maybe TRBD1 (6 bases). The CDR3 consists of 13 residues. Germline values: CDR1 ENHRY, CDR2 SYGVKD. V was cut by 4 bases and J by 2 bases, with 6 bases left in between. The CDR3 region has the DNA TGTGCCATCAGTGGACAGGGCAATCAGCCCCAGCATTTT. It specifies CAISGQGNQPQHF.

The chain links TRBV2 to TRBJ2-5; tentatively, D is TRBD2 (6 bases). Germline V CDR1 and CDR2: SNHLY, FYNNEI. The CDR3 covers 14 residues. Trimming took 6 bases from V and 0 from J, leaving 11 bases between them. CDR3 residues: CASRAGPYQETQYF. For the CDR3, the DNA is TGTGCCAGCAGGGCGGGACCGTACCAAGAGACCCAGTACTTC.

Only a few counts were recorded for this clone. The rearrangement links TRBV5-3 to TRBJ1-4; TRBD1 agrees at 7 bases. TRBV5-3 is recorded as an ORF, its role being uncertain. The CDR3 has 18 residues. Unmatched junction bases numbered 8, after V lost 0 bases and J lost 0 bases. CDR3 bases: TGTGCCAGAAGCTTGGGGGGACAGTTGGAGGCAACTAATGAAAAACTGTTTTTT. It codes for CARSLGGQLEATNEKLFF.

The chain carries TRBV7-9 and TRBJ2-3; D unclear. The CDR3 is 15 residues long. V was pared by 6 bases and J by 3 bases, with 16 bases between. Germline V lookup: CDR1 SEHNR, CDR2 FQNEAQ (reference sequence). The CDR3 nucleotides are TGTGCCAGCAGAGTACTCGGCGGCAGTACAGATACGCAGTATTTT. Protein product: CASRVLGGSTDTQYF.

Only one count was recorded for this clone. The chain links TRBV4-1 to TRBJ2-5; 7 nucleotides line up with TRBD2. J was trimmed by 4 bases and V by 2 bases; bases with no gene match: 4. Germline V gene lookup returns CDR1 MGHRA and CDR2 YSYEKL. There are 14 residues in the CDR3. DNA for the CDR3: TGCGCCAGCAGCCAACTCGGACTAGGAGAGACCCAGTACTTC. This codes for CASSQLGLGETQYF.

The chain uses TRBV19 and TRBJ1-1, with a possible D match to TRBD1 (5 bases). V was cut by 5 bases and J by 5 bases, with 18 bases left in between. CDR3 length: 15 amino acids. Looked up from germline, CDR1 is LNHDA and CDR2 is SQIVND (reference sequence). The CDR3 bases are TGTGCCAGTAGTCCACAGACACCCGGGGGGACTGAAGCTTTCTTT. Its translation is CASSPQTPGGTEAFF.

DNA for the CDR3: TGTGCCAGCAGCTCGACAGGGAGGAATGAGCAGTTCTTC. It specifies CASSSTGRNEQFF. The genes are TRBV5-4 and TRBJ2-1, with D perhaps TRBD1 (7 bases). Germline V gene sequence: CDR1 SGHNT, CDR2 YYREEE (reference sequence). The CDR3 is 13 amino acids. Trimming pared 3 bases from V and 7 bases from J, leaving 11 bases between.

The chain carries TRBV30 and TRBJ2-1, with D possibly TRBD2 on 6 matching bases. V lost 5 bases to trimming and J lost 9 bases, with 11 bases between them. The CDR3 runs 11 residues. Germline values: CDR1 GTSNPN, CDR2 SVGIG (reference sequence). CDR3 coding DNA: TGTGCCTGGGATACGGGAGCTGAGCAGTTCTTC. Its translation is CAWDTGAEQFF.

The V and J genes are TRBV4-1 and TRBJ2-5, with 7 bases identical to TRBD1. CDR3 length: 14 residues. Germline CDR1 reads MGHRA; CDR2 reads YSYEKL. J lost 2 bases, V lost 3 bases, and 3 bases had no gene match. CDR3 sequence (DNA): TGCGCCAGCAGCCACCCGGACAGGCAAGAGACCCAGTACTTC. It translates to CASSHPDRQETQYF.

The chain couples TRBV2 to TRBJ2-5, with TRBD2 matching over 9 bases. The V segment lost 6 bases and the J segment 4 bases; nucleotides outside the gene matches: 6. The CDR3 is made up of 14 amino acids. Germline lookup yields CDR1 SNHLY and CDR2 FYNNEI. For the CDR3, the DNA is TGTGCCAGCAGAGGCGGGGGGGGTGGAGAGACCCAGTACTTC. Protein product: CASRGGGGGETQYF.

The chain couples TRBV15 to TRBJ1-2, with TRBD1 as a possible D gene (5 bases). This CDR3 is built from 14 residues. Germline V CDR1 and CDR2: LNHNV, YYDKDF (reference sequence). Trimming shortened V by 0 bases and J by 4 bases, and 9 bases separated the two germline ends. CDR3 amino acids: CATSRDGRAYGYTF. The CDR3 DNA reads as TGTGCCACCAGCAGAGATGGCAGGGCCTATGGCTACACCTTC.

In its sample, this clone was seen once. The chain is built from TRBV19 and TRBJ1-1; weak D call: TRBD1 (6 bases). The ends were cut back, 0 bases at V and 1 base at J, with 6 bases in the middle. CDR3 length: 14 amino acids. Germline-derived CDR1 and CDR2 are LNHDA and SQIVND (reference sequence). The CDR3 region has the DNA TGTGCCAGTAGTATAGACAGGGGGAACACTGAAGCTTTCTTT. It specifies CASSIDRGNTEAFF.

This clone was recorded once. The chain couples TRBV9 to TRBJ2-7, with D uncertain. The CDR3 sequence is 11 residues long. Germline CDR1 reads SGDLS; CDR2 reads YYNGEE. The ends were cut back, 7 bases at V and 3 bases at J, with 8 bases in the middle. CDR3 DNA sequence: TGTGCCAGCGGCGGAGACTACGAGCAGTACTTC. Amino acids: CASGGDYEQYF.